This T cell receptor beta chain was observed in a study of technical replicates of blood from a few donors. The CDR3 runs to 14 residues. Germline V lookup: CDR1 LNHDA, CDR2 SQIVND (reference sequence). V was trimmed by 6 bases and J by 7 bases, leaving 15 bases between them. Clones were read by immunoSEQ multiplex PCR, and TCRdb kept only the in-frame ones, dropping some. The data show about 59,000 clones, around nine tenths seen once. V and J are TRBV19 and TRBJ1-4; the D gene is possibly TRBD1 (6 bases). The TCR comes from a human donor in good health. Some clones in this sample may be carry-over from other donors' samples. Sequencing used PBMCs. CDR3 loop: CASSPGTMPEKLFF. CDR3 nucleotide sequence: TGTGCCAGTAGCCCCGGGACAATGCCTGAAAAACTGTTTTTT.